Included here is one T cell receptor beta chain sequence, with context. The antigen is unknown. This specimen belongs to a study of a mutant IDH1 vaccine in newly diagnosed glioma. Study as a whole: Beginning 4-6 weeks after radiotherapy alone, or with temozolomide cycles, vaccination took place.

Libraries were prepared by immunoSEQ multiplex PCR; TCRdb keeps only in-frame clonotypes and omits some of them. The sample lists 110,000 or so clones, roughly 90% seen once, with 0.6% to 0.7% in the top ten. Time point meaning: week 11, during vaccination. All doses held 300 ug of mutant IDH1 20-mer peptide, with topical imiquimod. The donor cohort comprised cases of new WHO grade 3 or 4 IDH1-mutant, ATRX-lost astrocytoma. V was clipped by 3 bases and J by 3 bases; unmatched bases: 8. Germline CDR1 is ENHRY and CDR2 is SYGVKD. The CDR3 has 16 amino acids. V is TRBV10-3 and J is TRBJ2-3; the match to TRBD2 covers 8 bases. Sequenced here: PBMCs, sampled from a glioma patient whose treatment included an IDH1 peptide vaccine. This sequence originates from a woman aged 45-59 years with glioma. CDR3 loop: CAISDRKERETDTQYF. The DNA of the CDR3 is TGTGCCATCAGTGATCGGAAGGAGCGGGAGACAGATACGCAGTATTTT.